This is a list of T cell receptor beta chains from one sample in a study of blood T cell repertoires in COVID-19. Profiled with immunoSEQ multiplex PCR; TCRdb holds only in-frame clones, not every one. The data contain tens of thousands of clones, around 83% of them singletons. The sequenced sample was peripheral blood. The receptor source for this set is a man aged 50 or older with active COVID-19. Both conserved end residues are part of each CDR3. Fields, in order: CDR3 length, J gene, V gene, CDR3 protein.

13 TRBJ2-5 TRBV7-2 CASSLDRRETQYF
14 TRBJ2-3 TRBV3-1/TRBV3-2 CASSPRDFTDTQYF
16 TRBJ1-5 TRBV24-1 CATSDPGTGANQPQHF
14 TRBJ2-7 TRBV3-1/TRBV3-2 CASSQDMRGGYPNF
11 TRBJ2-6 TRBV28 CAQTGANVLTF
15 TRBJ2-2 TRBV4-2 CASSQGAGGDGELFF
15 TRBJ2-2 TRBV7-3 CASSVIAGPTGELFF
15 TRBJ1-3 TRBV28 CASRTGPGTGNTIYF
14 TRBJ2-7 TRBV14 CASSGDTLPYEQYF
13 TRBJ2-1 TRBV5-4 CASGTSGSHEQFF
11 TRBJ2-7 TRBV6-2/TRBV6-3 CASSHTYEQYF
16 TRBJ2-7 TRBV6-5 CASSSQDGGQVEEQYF
16 TRBJ2-1 TRBV5-1 CASSSLSGGPRDEQFF
14 TRBJ2-7 TRBV7-9 CASSLGSGTYEQYF
16 TRBJ2-1 TRBV6-5 CASSYSSGSAPNEQFF
16 TRBJ2-1 TRBV6-1 CASSEFGTGGRSEQFF